The following is a T cell receptor (beta chain) sequence with its context. V lost 1 base to trimming and J lost 2 bases; unmatched junction nucleotides: 1. The CDR3 contains 15 residues. Germline CDR1 is LGHDT and CDR2 is YNNKEL (reference sequence). This sample is part of a study of blood T cell repertoires in COVID-19. Study context: Sites across the United States, Italy and Spain contributed samples from acute and convalescent COVID-19. PBMCs, B-cell-depleted T cells, or T cells were the source of the cDNA or gDNA that made up the material.

One Seattle source followed patients from active infection through their disease course. As handled by the study authors: Quantification of nucleated cells was approximated via reference gene primer amplification. Assay: immunoSEQ multiplex PCR; the TCRdb copy retains only in-frame clones and omits some. V, J and clone size were drawn from that table, and D and trimming were deduced from the DNA. The repertoire holds approximately 350,000 clones, with about nine tenths as singletons. This clonotype was obtained from a woman in her seventies with COVID-19, enrolled during active disease. Sequenced material: peripheral blood. The V gene is TRBV3-1 (or the pseudogene TRBV3-2), the J gene TRBJ1-2; 10 bases agree with TRBD1. CDR3 sequence reads: CASSQAGQGNYGYTF. The CDR3 coding sequence is TGTGCCAGCAGCCAAGCGGGACAGGGGAACTATGGCTACACCTTC.